This TCR beta chain was documented in a study of shared clonotypes between healthy human individuals. Assay used: immunoSEQ multiplex PCR; TCRdb lists only in-frame clones, some missing. The repertoire consists of a few million clones, with around 94% occurring once and the leading ten covering over 0.12%. Trimming removed 2 bases at V and 8 bases at J, with 9 bases between. The CDR3 covers 13 residues. Germline V gene data show CDR1 as SGHAT and CDR2 as FQNNGV. Findings and limits, study-wide: Clonotypes which were not shared had lower generation probabilities than clonotypes that all four donors shared. Naive subsets generally exceeded memory subsets in estimated richness.

Regarding this clone: Its matching antigen is unknown.

Each sample came from a Caucasian adult donor living in Nashville, Tennessee. Sequencing input: naive CD4+ T cells sorted from blood. Subset denoted: CD45RA+ positively selected. This clonotype was sampled from a man between 18 and 35 years old in good health. The V gene is TRBV11-2, the J gene TRBJ1-4; possible D gene TRBD1, 5 bases. CDR3 residues: CASSLSRVEKLFF. For the CDR3, the DNA is TGTGCCAGCAGCTTATCCAGGGTGGAAAAACTGTTTTTT.